Listed here are 26 T cell receptor beta chains from one sample, sequenced in a study of T cells in localized non-small cell lung cancer. Clones were read by immunoSEQ multiplex PCR, and TCRdb kept only the in-frame ones, dropping some. The sample has around 94,000 clones, roughly 87% seen once; the top ten hold about 16%. Sample: peripheral blood, taken before any cancer treatment. The receptors were gathered from a man aged 35 to 69 with stage I squamous cell lung carcinoma.

The chain recombines TRBV5-1 with TRBJ2-3; 7 nucleotides line up with TRBD1. Per germline, CDR1 SGHRS and CDR2 YFSETQ. The CDR3 totals 17 residues. V lost 3 bases to trimming and J lost 2 bases; unmatched junction nucleotides: 12. In DNA form, the CDR3 reads TGCGCCAGCAGCTATGGACAGGCGGACGCTTCCACAGATACGCAGTATTTT. It encodes CASSYGQADASTDTQYF.

The chain carries TRBV6-5 and TRBJ2-1; D is possibly TRBD1 (5 bases). The CDR3 is 12 residues long. Trimming shortened V by 5 bases and J by 10 bases, and 12 bases separated the two germline ends. CDR1 and CDR2 (germline): MNHEY, SVGAGI. CDR3 in DNA: TGTGCCAGCAGTAGAACCAGGGTAGAGCAGTTCTTC. Translated: CASSRTRVEQFF.

This clone has a single count. The V gene is TRBV29-1, the J gene TRBJ1-2, with 12 bases fitting TRBD1. V shed 0 bases, J shed 9 bases, and the junction held 8 bases outside the gene matches. This CDR3 spans 15 amino acids. CDR1 is SQVTM and CDR2 is ANQGSEA in the germline V gene. DNA for the CDR3: TGCAGCGTTGAAGACGGGACAGGGGGCGCAGGAAGCTACACCTTC. Residues: CSVEDGTGGAGSYTF. Drawing the rest from reference TRBV29-1 and TRBJ1-2, the complete variable domain is SAVISQKPSRDICQRGTSLTIQCQVDSQVTMMFWYRQQPGQSLTLIATANQGSEATYESGFVIDKFPISRPNLTFSTLTVSNMSPEDSSIYLCSVEDGTGGAGSYTFGSGTRLTVV.

The chain has TRBV10-3 and TRBJ2-2; 9 bases map to TRBD1. The CDR3 loop spans 14 amino acids. Germline trimming cut 10 bases from V and 0 bases from J; bases unmatched to any gene: 3. Germline lookup yields CDR1 ENHRY and CDR2 SYGVKD. The CDR3 loop reads CATHRGPNTGELFF. In DNA form, the CDR3 reads TGTGCCACCCACAGGGGGCCGAACACCGGGGAGCTGTTTTTT.

This chain connects TRBV7-3 to TRBJ1-1; D gene ambiguous. Germline assignment: CDR1 SGHTA and CDR2 FQGTGA. The germline V and J ends were trimmed by 0 bases and 4 bases, with 9 bases remaining between them. The CDR3 is made up of 14 amino acids. This CDR3 is CASSLTRSSTEAFF. The CDR3 DNA reads as TGTGCCAGCAGCTTAACGCGTTCAAGCACTGAAGCTTTCTTT.

The chain couples TRBV7-9 to TRBJ2-1; no reliable D call. CDR1 and CDR2 from the germline V gene are SEHNR and FQNEAQ (reference sequence). With 5 bases removed from V and 1 base from J, the gap between germline ends came to 15 bases. The CDR3 extends over 16 amino acids. The CDR3 DNA is TGTGCCAGCAGCCCTACCTGGTTAGAGTCCTACAATGAGCAGTTCTTC. Its protein product is CASSPTWLESYNEQFF.

The V gene is TRBV6-6, the J gene TRBJ1-2; D not resolved. CDR3 size: 16 residues. Germline V gene lookup returns CDR1 MNHNY and CDR2 SVGAGI (reference sequence). The V and J ends lost 0 bases and 3 bases respectively, with 14 bases between them. The CDR3 is CASSYSIGRAYYGYTF. CDR3 in DNA: TGTGCCAGCAGTTACTCGATCGGGAGAGCCTACTATGGCTACACCTTC.

V usage is TRBV5-1 and J usage is TRBJ1-1; D is undetermined. The CDR3 sequence is 14 residues long. CDR1 and CDR2 (germline): SGHRS, YFSETQ. The V end lost 0 bases, the J end lost 1 base, and 7 bases lay between the germline ends. CDR3 DNA sequence: TGCGCCAGCAGCTTGGAGACGGCGAACACTGAAGCTTTCTTT. Translation gives CASSLETANTEAFF. Variable domain in full (rest from reference TRBV5-1 and TRBJ1-1): KAGVTQTPRYLIKTRGQQVTLSCSPISGHRSVSWYQQTPGQGLQFLFEYFSETQRNKGNFPGRFSGRQFSNSRSEMNVSTLELGDSALYLCASSLETANTEAFFGQGTRLTVV.

The CDR3 nucleotides are TGTGCCAGTAGTGGGATATCAGCTTTCTTT. It translates to CASSGISAFF. The chain recombines TRBV19 with TRBJ1-1; D gene unclear. CDR1 LNHDA and CDR2 SQIVND come from the germline V gene (reference sequence). Trimming cost V 5 bases and J 10 bases, with 8 bases left between them. This CDR3 spans 10 amino acids.

The CDR3 DNA is TGTGCCAGTAGCAGCTGGGTCTCCTACGAGCAGTACTTC. Its protein product is CASSSWVSYEQYF. This chain connects TRBV19 to TRBJ2-7; D is unresolved. The CDR3 length is 13 residues. The V gene lost 6 bases and the J gene lost 0 bases, with 9 bases spanning the gap. Germline V gene sequence: CDR1 LNHDA, CDR2 SQIVND (reference sequence). The variable domain in full, with the rest retrieved from reference TRBV19 and TRBJ2-7, is DGGITQSPKYLFRKEGQNVTLSCEQNLNHDAMYWYRQDPGQGLRLIYYSQIVNDFQKGDIAEGYSVSREKKESFPLTVTSAQKNPTAFYLCASSSWVSYEQYFGPGTRLTVT.

The V and J genes are TRBV10-3 and TRBJ2-2; D might be TRBD1 (6 bases). The CDR3 loop spans 14 amino acids. V shed 5 bases and J shed 5 bases, with 12 bases lying between them. Germline CDR1 reads ENHRY; CDR2 reads SYGVKD. CDR3 bases: TGTGCCATCAGTAATCAACAGGGTACCGGGGAGCTGTTTTTT. This translates into CAISNQQGTGELFF.

The chain recombines TRBV5-8 with TRBJ1-1; D possibly corresponds to TRBD1 (5 bases). The CDR3 totals 14 residues. Trimming removed 1 base from V and 5 bases from J, with 12 bases in between. CDR1 and CDR2 (germline): SGHTS, YDEGEE. CDR3 region: CASSLQGFFTEAFF. The CDR3 DNA sequence: TGTGCCAGCAGCTTGCAGGGCTTTTTTACTGAAGCTTTCTTT.

The rearrangement links TRBV28 to TRBJ2-7; the D gene is possibly TRBD1 (6 bases). The germline CDR1 and CDR2 sequences are MDHEN and SYDVKM. The CDR3 runs 13 residues. With 2 bases removed from V and 2 bases from J, the gap between germline ends came to 7 bases. The CDR3 sequence: CASSLRGTYEQYF. The CDR3 DNA follows: TGTGCCAGCAGTTTAAGGGGGACCTACGAGCAGTACTTC.

The genes are TRBV6-1 and TRBJ2-1; TRBD1 might be the D (6 bases). The CDR3 has 13 amino acids. V was shortened by 6 bases and J by 11 bases, with 17 bases between the two germline ends. Germline loops: CDR1 MNHNS, CDR2 SASEGT. In nucleotides, the CDR3 is TGTGCCAGCAGCGATCCTCAGGGGAATAAGCAGTTCTTC. Encoded protein: CASSDPQGNKQFF.

The chain recombines TRBV5-5 with TRBJ1-6; no firm D call. The CDR3 runs 16 residues. The V and J ends lost 0 bases and 4 bases respectively, with 11 bases between them. Per the germline V gene, CDR1 is SGHKS and CDR2 is YYEKEE (reference sequence). The CDR3 DNA follows: TGTGCCAGCAGCTTGGATGGTTGGCAGTATAATTCACCCCTCCACTTT. Translating gives CASSLDGWQYNSPLHF.

The CDR3 bases are TGTGCCAGCAGTTCTAGTCCGGGTTACACAGATACGCAGTATTTT. Its protein product is CASSSSPGYTDTQYF. This sequence joins TRBV7-2 and TRBJ2-3; no clear D gene. Germline lookup yields CDR1 SGHTA and CDR2 FQGNSA. CDR3 length: 15 residues. Between the trimmed V and J ends, which lost 6 bases and 2 bases, there was a span of 15 bases.

The chain's CDR3 is CASRPGQRSTNEKLFF. The CDR3 nucleotides read TGTGCCAGCAGACCCGGACAGCGATCAACTAATGAAAAACTGTTTTTT. This chain connects TRBV2 to TRBJ1-4, with D maybe TRBD1 (6 bases). The CDR3 extends over 16 amino acids. V dropped 6 bases and J dropped 0 bases, with 14 bases sitting between them. CDR1 is SNHLY, CDR2 FYNNEI, per germline.

The chain employs TRBV5-6 and TRBJ1-1; 8 bases map to TRBD1. The junction had 7 bases not matched to a gene; V was cut back by 5 bases and J by 1 base. The CDR3 consists of 15 residues. Germline values: CDR1 SGHDT, CDR2 YYEEEE. CDR3 residues: CASRKDRGANTEAFF. CDR3 in DNA: TGTGCCAGCAGAAAAGACAGGGGTGCGAACACTGAAGCTTTCTTT.

This clone was seen a few times. V usage is TRBV28 and J usage is TRBJ2-7; the D gene is possibly TRBD2 (5 bases). This CDR3 is built from 14 residues. The germline V gene encodes CDR1 MDHEN and CDR2 SYDVKM. V gave up 5 bases and J gave up 2 bases, with 13 bases separating them. The DNA for the CDR3 is TGTGCCAGCAGTCCGAAAGGGAGCGCCTACGAGCAGTACTTC. Protein: CASSPKGSAYEQYF.

The chain recombines TRBV18 with TRBJ1-1; D is uncertain. The V gene's germline CDR1 is KGHSH and CDR2 LQKENI. V lost 6 bases, J lost 1 base, and 15 bases lay in between. The CDR3 is made up of 15 amino acids. CDR3 nucleotides: TGTGCCAGCTCCCCTAGGACGGCGAGGAACACTGAAGCTTTCTTT. This translates into CASSPRTARNTEAFF.

The rearrangement links TRBV2 to TRBJ1-1; TRBD1 aligns across 7 bases. This CDR3 is built from 14 residues. Germline CDR1 reads SNHLY; CDR2 reads FYNNEI. The trim removed 8 bases at V and 4 bases at J, leaving 10 bases unmatched. CDR3 region: CASVEGAEGTEAFF. DNA for the CDR3: TGTGCCAGCGTGGAGGGGGCTGAGGGCACTGAAGCTTTCTTT. The full variable domain, its missing parts supplied by reference TRBV2 and TRBJ1-1, is EPEVTQTPSHQVTQMGQEVILRCVPISNHLYFYWYRQILGQKVEFLVSFYNNEISEKSEIFDDQFSVERPDGSNFTLKIRSTKLEDSAMYFCASVEGAEGTEAFFGQGTRLTVV.

The rearrangement joins TRBV18 to TRBJ1-6, with D unresolved. Trimming took off 6 bases at V and 7 bases at J, with 13 bases between the two ends. This CDR3 spans 14 amino acids. Germline CDR1 is KGHSH and CDR2 is LQKENI. Here the CDR3 DNA reads TGTGCCAGCTCCGAGGGTATGGCCAATTCACCCCTCCACTTT. Translated: CASSEGMANSPLHF.

The chain uses TRBV11-2 and TRBJ2-5, with D perhaps matching TRBD2 (5 bases). V was shortened by 2 bases and J by 4 bases, with 14 bases between the two germline ends. The CDR3 runs 15 residues. Germline V lookup: CDR1 SGHAT, CDR2 FQNNGV. DNA of the CDR3: TGTGCCAGCAGCTTATGGGGAGACATCACAGAGACCCAGTACTTC. Translated, it gives CASSLWGDITETQYF.

The chain carries TRBV7-2 and TRBJ2-1; no firm D call. Germline V lookup: CDR1 SGHTA, CDR2 FQGNSA. V lost 1 base and J lost 7, with 11 bases in between. CDR3 length equals 14 residues. The DNA of the CDR3 is TGTGCCAGCAGCTTAGGGGTTTCCCCTAATGAGCAGTTCTTC. Encoded protein: CASSLGVSPNEQFF. The variable domain in full, with the rest retrieved from reference TRBV7-2 and TRBJ2-1, is GAGVSQSPSNKVTEKGKDVELRCDPISGHTALYWYRQSLGQGLEFLIYFQGNSAPDKSGLPSDRFSAERTGGSVSTLTIQRTQQEDSAVYLCASSLGVSPNEQFFGPGTRLTVL.

This clone was seen a handful of times. The chain is built from TRBV15 and TRBJ1-4, with unresolved D. Germline lookup yields CDR1 LNHNV and CDR2 YYDKDF (reference sequence). Trimming stripped 0 bases from V and 8 bases from J, with 7 bases between. This CDR3 region has 13 residues. In DNA, the CDR3 is TGTGCCACCAGCAGAGACCCCTTAGAAAAACTGTTTTTT. Translation gives CATSRDPLEKLFF. The complete variable domain, with remaining parts taken from reference TRBV15 and TRBJ1-4, reads DAMVIQNPRYQVTQFGKPVTLSCSQTLNHNVMYWYQQKSSQAPKLLFHYYDKDFNNEADTPDNFQSRRPNTSFCFLDIRSPGLGDTAMYLCATSRDPLEKLFFGSGTQLSVL.

The V call is TRBV25-1, the J call TRBJ1-2; perhaps TRBD1 as D (5 bases). Per the germline V gene, CDR1 is MGHDK and CDR2 is SYGVNS. Trimming removed 4 bases from V and 3 bases from J, with 6 bases in between. There are 12 residues in the CDR3. The CDR3 region is CASSGGDYGYTF. CDR3 sequence (DNA): TGTGCCAGCAGTGGGGGCGACTATGGCTACACCTTC.